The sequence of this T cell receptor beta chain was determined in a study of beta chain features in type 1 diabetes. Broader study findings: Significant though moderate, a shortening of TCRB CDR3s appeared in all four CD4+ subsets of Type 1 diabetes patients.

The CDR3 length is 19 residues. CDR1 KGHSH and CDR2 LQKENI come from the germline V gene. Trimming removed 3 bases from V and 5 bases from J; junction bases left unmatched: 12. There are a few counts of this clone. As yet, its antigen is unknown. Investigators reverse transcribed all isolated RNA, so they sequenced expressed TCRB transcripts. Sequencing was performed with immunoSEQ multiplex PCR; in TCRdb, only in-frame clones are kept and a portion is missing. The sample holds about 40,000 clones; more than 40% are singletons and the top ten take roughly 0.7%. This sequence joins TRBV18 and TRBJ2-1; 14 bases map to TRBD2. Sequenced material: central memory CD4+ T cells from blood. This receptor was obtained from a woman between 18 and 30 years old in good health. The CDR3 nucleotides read TGTGCCAGCTCACCTTTTACCCCGGGACTAGCGGGAGTGGACAATGAGCAGTTCTTC. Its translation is CASSPFTPGLAGVDNEQFF.